This T cell receptor beta chain stems from a study of blood T cells in healthy people across ages. Study overall: About one barcoded beta molecule was captured per two T cells (by template switching).

Notes on the study in general: Unknown CMV status may confound age-related changes in expanded clones.

The CDR3 loop spans 14 amino acids. Trimming cost V 6 bases and J 4 bases; bases outside gene matches: 7. Germline V gene lookup returns CDR1 SQVTM and CDR2 ANQGSEA. Combining a sample-barcoded 5' primer with a J-beta primer mix, a second PCR ran for roughly 7 to 11 cycles. A template-switch adaptor that had 12 random nucleotides put a tag on each cDNA molecule. TCRdb used MiXCR to reprocess the 5' RACE reads, holding one entry per CDR3 protein. Of hundreds of thousands of distinct CDR3 sequences in the sample, more than 40% were seen once. The table lists this clonotype with many counts. Antigen unknown.

This TCR was recovered from a man aged 55-75 years in good health. Sequencing input: blood. The V and J genes are TRBV29-1 and TRBJ2-5, with 11 bases matching TRBD2. The CDR3 DNA reads TGCAGCGTCTCAGGGACTAGCGGAGGAGAGACCCAGTACTTC. Amino acid sequence: CSVSGTSGGETQYF.